Reported below is one T cell receptor beta chain. Its antigen target is currently unknown. No per-base quality is available; no much larger clone lies one base away. The V end gives up 5 bases and the J end 4 bases, leaving 6 bases in the junction not matched to a gene. From the germline V gene (reference sequence), CDR1 is LNHDA and CDR2 is SQIVND. Its CDR3 holds 15 amino acids, cysteine through phenylalanine. The kept DNA is CDR3 alone, 45 bases in frame from the first base. Libraries were constructed by the immunoSEQ multiplex PCR assay. For the multiplex PCR, a mixture combining 60 forward primers for TCR Vbeta segments and 13 reverse primers for TCR Jbeta segments was used. A multiplex PCR assay on genomic DNA amplified the CDR3 region of rearranged TCR beta genes. On the Illumina HiSeq System, the amplified TCR beta libraries were sequenced as 87-base-pair reads. The source study handled its data this way. Across the 640 or so repertoires, a later analysis counted 60 million to 90 million unique TCR beta chains, some 11 million of which were shared by at least two donors. To remove PCR and sequencing errors, raw reads were error-corrected and collapsed into unique sequences using a nearest-neighbor algorithm that merged closely related sequences. CDR3 sequences were aligned to IMGT reference sequences to assign V, D and J gene segments. For a sequence to be retained, a match of at least six nucleotides to both a V gene segment and a J gene segment was required. Rearrangements were called productive when the CDR3 lacked stop codons and stayed in frame with V and J; all others were non-productive. CDR3 was defined according to IMGT convention as the region running from the second conserved V-encoded cysteine to the conserved J-encoded phenylalanine. Sequences without an unambiguous match to a single V gene segment were excluded from the earlier analysis of about 640 of the donors. An earlier analysis of 587 of the donors classified V segments as functional when productive rearrangements were above 56.7% and as segregating when the standard deviation between donors was above 5%. To diagnose cytomegalovirus status from the catalog of TCR beta chain sequences, a statistical classification framework was built. V and J gene assignment, in a later analysis, came from comparing TCR nucleotide sequences with IMGT/GENE-DB human TR gene sequences. In a later analysis, CDR3 sequences and most-parsimonious VDJ recombination scenarios were assigned using the TCRdist pipeline. A later analysis defined each TCR beta chain by its CDR3 amino acid sequence plus V-gene family, and excluded reads lacking a unique V-gene family. To address suspected cross-contamination and a sequencing artifact, a later analysis removed 592 highly shared, low-generation-probability nucleotide sequences. In a later analysis, a clonal expansion index for each public chain was calculated from normalized within-repertoire ranks of inferred template counts. Generation probabilities in a later analysis came from a VDJ recombination model fitted to out-of-frame rearrangements, and those results were checked against IGoR. In a later analysis, TCR-TCR, TCR-HLA and TCR-CMV co-occurrence was scored with hypergeometric tests, and a repertoire-size bias correction was applied to TCR pairs. False discovery rates were estimated in a later analysis by permuting HLA or CMV assignments 20 times. In a later analysis, co-occurring TCRs were grouped using DBSCAN, and TCRdist sequence similarity was added for clustering within HLA-allele-positive subsets. Co-occurrence clustering excluded repertoires with fewer than 30,000 or more than 120,000 public chains, plus five with anomalous nucleotide sharing. What TCRdb holds here is the immuneACCESS table cut down to in-frame rearrangements. Part of the clones is not present; checked against another copy, under half of the missing clones reflect an unresolved V gene, and the others are unexplained. For V, J and clone size, that table is used; D and trimming come from the DNA. Present in this sample are more than 95,000 clones, about 72% of which were seen just once. The biggest ten clones account for around 5% of the sample.

This entry belongs to a study of cytomegalovirus exposure and HLA in healthy donors (dated 2017 in TCRdb). Context from the whole study: An earlier analysis of some 600 of the donors reported roughly 300 Gb of sequence data and 100 million to 120 million unique TCR beta sequences obtained from about 170 million T cells. To predict cytomegalovirus infection status, the study combined high-throughput TCR immunosequencing, statistical association of individual TCRs with disease status, and machine learning. About five DR-DQ haplotypes were handled as single units for association and clustering, since linkage in the cohort was strong. The study profiled the T cell repertoires of about 640 subjects by immunosequencing and related them to cytomegalovirus serostatus. An earlier analysis of more than 450 of the donors used high-throughput TCR beta sequencing to judge whether each TCR beta V gene segment behaved as functional or pseudogenic. In the later analysis, no new phenotypic data were used to find candidate immune exposures; instead, reliance was placed on TCR beta sequences and their occurrence across donors. To study patterns of TCR occurrence, a later analysis re-analyzed previously published TCR beta repertoires from 500 to 850 donors and added high-resolution HLA genotyping. Of the roughly 400 genotyped donors, 65% to 90% fell in the genetic ancestry cluster associated with self-reported Caucasian donors. The aim of the study was to test whether cataloging public T cell receptors could identify signatures of past pathogen exposure. Donor age, sex, ethnicity and CMV serostatus were compiled together with the repertoire data. Both class I and class II loci were covered by HLA typing, at four-digit resolution. Roughly 290 gigabases of sequencing data and around 90 million unique TCR sequences made up an early release that covered 640 HLA-typed donors. Typing coverage differed by locus: A, B, C, DRB1 and DQB1 were typed in about 629-630 donors, DQA1 in approximately 520, DPA1 in over 600, and DPB1 in about 450. A separate validation cohort of 90 to 150 different subjects was used in addition to the approximately 670-subject first cohort. Among about 400 genotyped donors of the cohort, an average of roughly 230,000 unique TCR beta nucleotide sequences was sequenced per donor, of which about 19% were non-productive. All discovery cohort repertoires had been generated using a single sequencing platform. In a later genetic analysis, genome-wide SNP genotypes for about 65% of the roughly 670 donors were used, and that subset was treated as a discovery cohort.

General conclusions and limits of the study: A further reported finding was that TCR beta sequences accurately predicted the HLA-A and HLA-B alleles for most subjects in the first cohort. In an earlier analysis of more than 450 of the donors, most TCR beta V segments were observed in productive rearrangements about 87% or about 30% of the time, broadly matching IMGT annotations. V-gene and J-gene trimming of TCR beta chains was associated with a missense DCLRE1C variant in a later genetic analysis, and the association was replicated in an independent cohort. This cohort had only TCR beta chains sequenced, and the lack of alpha or paired-chain data limited which features could be detected. For the cohort, immune exposure information was limited to CMV serostatus. While some public TCRs were present in many individuals, most TCR sequences turned up only very rarely across donors. A later genetic analysis reported fewer N-insertions in productive TCRs among donors in an Asian-associated ancestry cluster than the roughly 670-donor mean. Some IMGT-functional V segments, including TRBV6-2 and TRBV6-3, could not be distinguished by the 87-base-pair reads and were therefore excluded. Cytomegalovirus status was reported to be diagnosed by the classifier with high specificity and sensitivity in both the original and validation cohorts. In a later analysis, several top co-occurrence clusters were reported to appear linked to parvovirus B19, influenza, CMV and Epstein-Barr virus. A later analysis found that most CMV-associated TCR beta chains appeared HLA-restricted, with HLA associations seemingly driven largely by CMV exposure. When HLA alleles, especially DR and DQ, strongly co-occurred, attributing TCR associations to individual alleles was difficult. The study listed 150 to 200 TCR beta chains as associated with cytomegalovirus. The sequencing pipeline was judged likely to have produced a cluster of highly shared sequence variants as a technical artifact. The authors suggested that the approach could potentially be generalized to other disease states and immunological phenotypes. A later analysis associated 15,000 to 20,000 TCR beta sequences with specific HLA alleles at a false discovery rate of 0.05. Linkage disequilibrium might explain the correlated functional status among segregating V segments, but an unknown experimental factor could not be ruled out. A few of the identified cytomegalovirus-associated TCR beta chains were confirmed in vitro to be specific for cytomegalovirus antigens. Because counts were too low, roughly 16 rarely observed V segments, including chromosome 9 orphons, were excluded from the earlier analysis of 587 of the donors. Presence/absence analyses assumed roughly uniform sequencing depth across donors, an assumption that may not hold. Because HLA typing was unavailable for some donors at each locus, only the typed subset was used in association tests. According to a later analysis, TCR association rates differed among HLA loci, with DRB1 alleles showing the most associated TCRs and HLA-C alleles showing the fewest. Compared with equally common non-associated chains, HLA-associated TCR beta chains in a later analysis were more clonally expanded and had lower generation probabilities.

The cohort was made up of 666 healthy bone marrow donors. All cohort members were sampled while nominally healthy, although unrecorded immune exposures were likely present. The donor was CMV seropositive and belonged to the group of 250 to 300 seropositive cohort members. A peripheral blood sample was provided by each donor, and peripheral blood mononuclear cells were used for TCR beta sequencing. The Qiagen DNeasy Blood Extraction Kit was used to extract genomic DNA from the blood cell samples. The sequence is built from TRBV19 and TRBJ2-3; 10 bases in the junction line up with TRBD1. What was sequenced was PBMCs. The source is a man aged 50-60 years in good health and CMV-seropositive. CDR3 sequence: CASSPGTGVADTQYF. The sequenced DNA: TGTGCCAGTAGTCCCGGGACAGGGGTTGCAGATACGCAGTATTTT.